These 3 T cell receptor beta chains share one sample of origin, sequenced in a study of T-cell reconstitution after alpha-beta-depleted transplantation in children. For TCRbeta, the library was prepared with unique molecular identifiers. TCRdb fed the PCR reads into MiXCR, producing one record per CDR3 protein. The sample has around 490,000 distinct CDR3 sequences, about an eighth seen once. Here the sequenced sample was PBMCs, mostly from graft donor cells, taken 180 days after TCRalphabeta/CD19-depleted stem cell transplant. The receptors were sampled from a female patient aged 2 to 10 who had a stem cell transplant for aplastic anemia, so the T cells may come from the graft donor.

CDR3 sequence reads: CASRRATLASSYNEQFF. The CDR3 nucleotides are TGTGCCAGCAGGCGGGCTACACTAGCGAGCTCCTACAATGAGCAGTTCTTC. The V and J genes are TRBV6-1 and TRBJ2-1; 7 nucleotides line up with TRBD2. The V gene's germline CDR1 is MNHNS and CDR2 SASEGT. The J segment lost 0 bases and the V segment lost 6 bases, leaving 11 bases of the junction unmatched. The length of the CDR3 is 17 residues.

This clonotype was observed at least ten times. The rearrangement joins TRBV6-2 or TRBV6-3 to TRBJ2-7; 8 bases align to TRBD1. The trim removed 5 bases at V and 6 bases at J, leaving 6 bases unmatched. The CDR3 extends over 13 amino acids. Germline values: CDR1 MNHEY, CDR2 SVGEGT. CDR3 protein: CASSQDRDREQYV. CDR3 bases: TGTGCCAGCAGTCAGGACAGGGACCGCGAGCAGTACGTC.

This clonotype came up a few times. The chain links TRBV28 to TRBJ2-7; possible D gene TRBD1, 6 bases. Trimming took 4 bases from V and 2 from J, leaving 21 bases between them. The CDR3 sequence is 17 residues long. Germline CDR1 MDHEN, CDR2 SYDVKM. This chain's CDR3 is CASSSNSGTQRPYEQYF. Here the CDR3 DNA reads TGTGCCAGCAGTTCCAATTCCGGGACACAGCGACCCTACGAGCAGTACTTC.